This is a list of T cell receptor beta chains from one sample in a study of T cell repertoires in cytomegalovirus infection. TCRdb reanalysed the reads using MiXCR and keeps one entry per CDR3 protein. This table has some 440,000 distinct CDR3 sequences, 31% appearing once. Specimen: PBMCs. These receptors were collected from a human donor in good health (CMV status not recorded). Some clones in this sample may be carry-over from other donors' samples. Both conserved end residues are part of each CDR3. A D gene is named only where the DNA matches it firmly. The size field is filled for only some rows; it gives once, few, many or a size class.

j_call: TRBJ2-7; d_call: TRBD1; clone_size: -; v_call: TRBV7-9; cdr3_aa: CASSFGTGFEQYF; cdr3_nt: TGTGCCAGCAGCTTTGGGACAGGGTTCGAGCAGTACTTC
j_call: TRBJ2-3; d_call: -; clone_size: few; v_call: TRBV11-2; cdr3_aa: CASSFGNTQYF; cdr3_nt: TGTGCCAGCAGCTTTGGTAATACGCAGTATTTT
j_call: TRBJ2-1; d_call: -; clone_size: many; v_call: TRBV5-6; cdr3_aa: CASRDAGNEQFF; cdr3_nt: TGTGCCAGCAGGGATGCAGGGAATGAGCAGTTCTTC
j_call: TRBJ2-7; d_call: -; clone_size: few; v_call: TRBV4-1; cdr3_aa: CASSSPEGGSYEQYF; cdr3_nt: TGCGCCAGCAGCTCCCCGGAAGGTGGCTCCTACGAGCAGTACTTC
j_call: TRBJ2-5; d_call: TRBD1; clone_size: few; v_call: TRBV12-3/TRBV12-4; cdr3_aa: CASRAGGPPLRAQYF; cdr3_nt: TGTGCCAGCAGGGCAGGGGGCCCGCCCCTCCGGGCCCAGTACTTC
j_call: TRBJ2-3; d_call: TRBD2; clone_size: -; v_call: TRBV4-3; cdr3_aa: CASSQDPPAGGTDTQYF; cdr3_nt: TGCGCCAGCAGCCAAGATCCGCCAGCGGGGGGCACAGATACGCAGTATTTT
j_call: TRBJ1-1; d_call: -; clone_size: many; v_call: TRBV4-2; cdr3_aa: CASSPQGLNTEAFF; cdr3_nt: TGTGCCAGCAGCCCGCAGGGCTTGAACACTGAAGCTTTCTTT
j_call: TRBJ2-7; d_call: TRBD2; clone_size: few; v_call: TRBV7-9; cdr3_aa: CASSSPRGGSSYEQYF; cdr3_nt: TGTGCCAGCAGCTCCCCTCGGGGGGGGAGCTCCTACGAGCAGTACTTC
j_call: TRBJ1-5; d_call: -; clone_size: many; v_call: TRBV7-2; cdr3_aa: CASSLAAGVSNQPQHF; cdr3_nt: TGTGCCAGCAGCTTAGCGGCAGGGGTTAGCAATCAGCCCCAGCATTTT
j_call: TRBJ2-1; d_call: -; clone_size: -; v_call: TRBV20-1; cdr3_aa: CSANFLRSYNEQFF; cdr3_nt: TGCAGTGCTAATTTTCTGAGGAGCTACAATGAGCAGTTCTTC
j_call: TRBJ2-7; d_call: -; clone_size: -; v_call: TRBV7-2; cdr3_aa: CASSFGHPGYYEQYF; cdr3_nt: TGTGCCAGCAGCTTTGGACACCCGGGTTACTACGAGCAGTACTTC
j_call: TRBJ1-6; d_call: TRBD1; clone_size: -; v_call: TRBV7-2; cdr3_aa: CPSSKQGLLYSPLHF; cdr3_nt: TGTCCCAGCAGCAAACAGGGGCTCCTGTATTCACCCCTCCACTTT
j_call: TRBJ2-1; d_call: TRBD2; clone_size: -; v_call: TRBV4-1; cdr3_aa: CASSLLRPITAGATYNEQFF; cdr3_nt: TGCGCCAGCAGCCTCCTACGACCCATTACAGCGGGGGCTACCTACAATGAGCAGTTCTTC
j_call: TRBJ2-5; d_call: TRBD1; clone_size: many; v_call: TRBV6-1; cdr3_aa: CASSWGTGGEETQYF; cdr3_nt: TGTGCCAGCAGTTGGGGGACAGGGGGAGAGGAGACCCAGTACTTC
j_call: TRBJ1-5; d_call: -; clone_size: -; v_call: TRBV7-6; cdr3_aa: CASRKPGTEKESNQPQHF; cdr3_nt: TGTGCCAGCAGGAAGCCGGGGACGGAAAAGGAGAGCAATCAGCCCCAGCATTTT
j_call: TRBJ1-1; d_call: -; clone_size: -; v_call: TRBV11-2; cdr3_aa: CASSLGYKNTEAFF; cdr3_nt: TGTGCCAGCAGCTTGGGATATAAGAACACTGAAGCTTTCTTT
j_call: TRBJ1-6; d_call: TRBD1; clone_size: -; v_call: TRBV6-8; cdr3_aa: CDSSYGTGDNSPLHF; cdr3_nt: TGTGACAGCAGTTACGGGACAGGCGATAATTCACCCCTCCACTTT
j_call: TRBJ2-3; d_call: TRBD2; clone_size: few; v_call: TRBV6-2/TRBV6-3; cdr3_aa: CASSYSVLAGITDTQYF; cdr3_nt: TGTGCCAGCAGTTACTCAGTCCTAGCGGGGATCACAGATACGCAGTATTTT
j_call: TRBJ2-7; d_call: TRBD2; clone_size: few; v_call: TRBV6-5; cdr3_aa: CASSYSRGDYEQYF; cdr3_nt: TGTGCCAGCAGTTACTCGCGGGGGGACTACGAGCAGTACTTC
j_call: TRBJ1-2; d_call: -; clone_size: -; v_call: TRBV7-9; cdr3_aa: CASSLGGPNYYGYTF; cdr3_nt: TGTGCCAGCAGCTTGGGGGGGCCGAATTACTATGGCTACACCTTC
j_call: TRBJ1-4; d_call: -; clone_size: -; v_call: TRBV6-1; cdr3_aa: CATAGAANEKLFF; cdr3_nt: TGTGCCACCGCGGGGGCGGCTAATGAAAAACTGTTTTTT
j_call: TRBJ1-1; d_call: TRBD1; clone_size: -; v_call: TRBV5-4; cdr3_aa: CASLARQGTEAFF; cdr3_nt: TGTGCCAGCCTAGCCAGACAGGGAACTGAAGCTTTCTTT
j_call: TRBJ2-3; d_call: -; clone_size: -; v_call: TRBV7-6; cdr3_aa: CASSLGQSQFTDTQYF; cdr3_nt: TGTGCCAGCAGCTTAGGACAGAGTCAATTCACAGATACGCAGTATTTT
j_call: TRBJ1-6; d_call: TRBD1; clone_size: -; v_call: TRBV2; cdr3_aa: CASTERTGGDSPLHF; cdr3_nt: TGTGCCAGCACCGAAAGAACAGGGGGCGATTCACCCCTCCACTTT
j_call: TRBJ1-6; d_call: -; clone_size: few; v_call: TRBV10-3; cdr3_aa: CAISEQRQLNSPLHF; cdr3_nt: TGTGCCATCAGTGAGCAAAGACAATTGAATTCACCCCTCCACTTT
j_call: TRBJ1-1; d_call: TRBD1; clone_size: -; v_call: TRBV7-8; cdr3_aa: CASSLEGQGAEAEAFF; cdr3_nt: TGTGCCAGCAGCTTAGAAGGGCAGGGGGCGGAGGCTGAAGCTTTCTTT
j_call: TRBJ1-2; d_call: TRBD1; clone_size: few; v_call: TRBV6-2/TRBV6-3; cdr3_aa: CASRAAGTGHYGYTF; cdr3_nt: TGTGCCAGCAGGGCGGCGGGGACAGGGCACTATGGCTACACCTTC
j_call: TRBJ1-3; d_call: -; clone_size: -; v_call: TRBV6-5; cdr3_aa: CASSYSNRPGSGNTIYF; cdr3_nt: TGTGCCAGCAGTTACTCGAATAGACCGGGAAGCGGAAACACCATATATTTT
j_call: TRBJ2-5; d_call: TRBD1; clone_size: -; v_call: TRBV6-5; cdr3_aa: CASSYSRQGLGETQYF; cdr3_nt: TGTGCCAGCAGTTACTCAAGACAGGGCCTAGGAGAGACCCAGTACTTC
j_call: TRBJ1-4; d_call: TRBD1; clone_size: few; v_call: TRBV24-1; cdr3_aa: CATSDLPGQGGEKLFF; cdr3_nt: TGTGCCACCAGTGATTTGCCGGGACAGGGCGGTGAAAAACTGTTTTTT
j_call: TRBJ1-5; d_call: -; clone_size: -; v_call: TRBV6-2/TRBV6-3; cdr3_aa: CASSYTPARGPYQPQHF; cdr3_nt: TGTGCCAGCAGTTACACGCCCGCGAGGGGCCCTTATCAGCCCCAGCATTTT
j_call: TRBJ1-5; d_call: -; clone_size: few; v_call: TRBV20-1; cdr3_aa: CSASQADQPQHF; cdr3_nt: TGCAGTGCTAGTCAGGCTGATCAGCCCCAGCATTTT
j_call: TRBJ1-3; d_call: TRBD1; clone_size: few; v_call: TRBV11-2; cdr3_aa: CASSSTRGPFRHTIYF; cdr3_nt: TGTGCCAGCAGCTCGACCAGGGGGCCTTTTCGGCACACCATATATTTT
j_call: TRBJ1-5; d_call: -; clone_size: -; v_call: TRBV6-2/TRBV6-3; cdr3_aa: CASSYLDSSNQPQHF; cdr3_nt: TGTGCCAGCAGTTACTTGGATTCTAGCAATCAGCCCCAGCATTTT
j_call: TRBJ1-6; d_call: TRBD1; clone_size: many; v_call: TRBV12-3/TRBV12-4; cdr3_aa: CASTFGTGNSPLHF; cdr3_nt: TGTGCCAGCACCTTCGGGACAGGCAATTCACCCCTCCACTTT
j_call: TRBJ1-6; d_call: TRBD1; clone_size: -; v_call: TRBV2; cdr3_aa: CASSEYGQENSPLHF; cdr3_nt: TGTGCCAGCAGTGAGTACGGACAGGAAAATTCACCCCTCCACTTT
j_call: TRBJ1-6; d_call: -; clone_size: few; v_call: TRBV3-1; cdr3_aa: CASSRTQVNSPLHF; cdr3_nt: TGTGCCAGCAGCCGGACACAAGTGAATTCACCCCTCCACTTT
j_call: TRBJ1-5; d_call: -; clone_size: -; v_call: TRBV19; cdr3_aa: CASTDLGYSNQPQHF; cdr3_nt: TGTGCCAGTACCGACCTGGGCTATAGCAATCAGCCCCAGCATTTT
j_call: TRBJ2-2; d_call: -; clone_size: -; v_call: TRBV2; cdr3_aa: CASTGTGERSGELFF; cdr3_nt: TGTGCCAGCACCGGGACCGGAGAACGGTCCGGGGAGCTGTTTTTT
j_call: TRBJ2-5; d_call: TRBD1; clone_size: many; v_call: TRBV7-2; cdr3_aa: CASSLDGTATYQETQYF; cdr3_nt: TGTGCCAGCAGCTTAGATGGGACAGCTACGTACCAAGAGACCCAGTACTTC
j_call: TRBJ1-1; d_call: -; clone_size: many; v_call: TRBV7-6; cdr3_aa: CASSPVQVMNTEAFF; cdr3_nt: TGTGCCAGCAGCCCGGTACAGGTCATGAACACTGAAGCTTTCTTT
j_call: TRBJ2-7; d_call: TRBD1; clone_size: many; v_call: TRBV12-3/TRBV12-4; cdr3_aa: CASSWWDRVYEQYF; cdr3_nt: TGTGCCAGCAGTTGGTGGGACAGGGTCTACGAGCAGTACTTC
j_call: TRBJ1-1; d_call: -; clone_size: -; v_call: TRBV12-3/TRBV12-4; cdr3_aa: CASSLAPAGEGEAFF; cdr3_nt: TGTGCCAGCAGTTTAGCCCCGGCGGGAGAGGGTGAAGCTTTCTTT
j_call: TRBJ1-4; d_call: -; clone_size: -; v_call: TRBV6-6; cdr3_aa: CASSYSNPELFF; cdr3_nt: TGTGCCAGCAGTTACTCGAACCCGGAACTGTTTTTT
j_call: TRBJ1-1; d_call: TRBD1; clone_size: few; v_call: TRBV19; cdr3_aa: CASRGTDRANTEAFF; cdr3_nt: TGTGCCAGTAGGGGAACGGACAGGGCGAACACTGAAGCTTTCTTT
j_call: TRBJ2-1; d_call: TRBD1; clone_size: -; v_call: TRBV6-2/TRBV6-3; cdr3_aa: CASSPRTGTYNEQFF; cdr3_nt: TGTGCCAGCAGTCCCCGGACAGGGACCTACAATGAGCAGTTCTTC
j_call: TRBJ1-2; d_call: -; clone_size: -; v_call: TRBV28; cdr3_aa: CASTPPLWGGYTF; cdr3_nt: TGTGCCAGCACCCCTCCCTTATGGGGCGGCTACACCTTC
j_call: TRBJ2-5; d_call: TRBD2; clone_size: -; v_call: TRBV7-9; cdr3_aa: CASGFAGGKETQYF; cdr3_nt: TGTGCCAGCGGGTTTGCGGGGGGAAAAGAGACCCAGTACTTC
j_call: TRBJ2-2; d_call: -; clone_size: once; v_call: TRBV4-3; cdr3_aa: CASSQVTNSLNTGELFF; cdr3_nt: TGCGCCAGCAGCCAAGTTACGAACTCCTTGAACACCGGGGAGCTGTTTTTT
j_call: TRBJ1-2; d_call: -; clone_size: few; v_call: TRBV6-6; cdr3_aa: CASRSGTDGHYGYTF; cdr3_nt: TGTGCCAGCAGATCAGGGACGGATGGCCACTATGGCTACACCTTC
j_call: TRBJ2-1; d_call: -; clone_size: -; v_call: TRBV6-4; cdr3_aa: CASGRRDTPQYNEQFF; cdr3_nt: TGTGCCAGCGGCCGCCGAGATACCCCCCAATACAATGAGCAGTTCTTC
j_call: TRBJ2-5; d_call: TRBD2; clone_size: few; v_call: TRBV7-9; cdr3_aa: CASSPPVGGLRETQYF; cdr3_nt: TGTGCCAGCAGCCCTCCGGTGGGGGGGTTGAGAGAGACCCAGTACTTC
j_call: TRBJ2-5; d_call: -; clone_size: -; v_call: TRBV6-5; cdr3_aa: CASRSPRAGEETQYF; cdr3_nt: TGTGCCAGCAGGAGCCCGAGGGCAGGGGAAGAGACCCAGTACTTC
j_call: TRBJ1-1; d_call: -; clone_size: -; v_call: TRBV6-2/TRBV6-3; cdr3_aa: CASTAGGAAGTEAFF; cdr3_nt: TGTGCCAGCACCGCAGGAGGCGCGGCGGGGACTGAAGCTTTCTTT
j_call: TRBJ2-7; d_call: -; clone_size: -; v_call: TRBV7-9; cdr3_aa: CASSARDRYSYEQYF; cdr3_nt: TGTGCCAGCAGCGCCCGGGACCGCTACTCCTACGAGCAGTACTTC
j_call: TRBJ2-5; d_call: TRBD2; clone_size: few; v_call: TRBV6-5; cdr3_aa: CASSYSRAGGGETQYF; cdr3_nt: TGTGCCAGCAGTTACTCGCGTGCGGGGGGCGGTGAGACCCAGTACTTC